The 24 T cell receptor beta chains reported below all come from one sample, sequenced in a study of cytomegalovirus exposure and HLA in healthy donors. TCRdb's copy holds only in-frame clones and misses some; the assay was immunoSEQ multiplex PCR. The data contain approximately 150,000 clones, roughly 89% of them seen just once; the ten biggest clones take up 1.4%. Material for sequencing was PBMCs. Every receptor here comes from a young woman in good health and CMV-seronegative.

CDR3 protein: CASSLAGRGVAETQYF. For the CDR3, the DNA is TGCGCCAGCAGCTTGGCGGGGCGGGGGGTTGCAGAGACCCAGTACTTC. The chain uses TRBV5-1 and TRBJ2-5, with 8 bases identical to TRBD2. Germline V gives CDR1 SGHRS, CDR2 YFSETQ. CDR3 length equals 16 residues. The J segment lost 4 bases and the V segment lost 0 bases, leaving 8 bases of the junction unmatched.

This clone has a handful of counts. This sequence joins TRBV7-8 and TRBJ1-2; 10 nucleotides align to TRBD1. This CDR3 spans 17 amino acids. Trimming removed 4 bases from V and 7 bases from J; junction bases left unmatched: 15. Germline-derived CDR1 and CDR2 are SGHVS and FQNEAQ. The CDR3 region is CASSSLQSVDRGLGYTF. The DNA for the CDR3 is TGTGCCAGCAGCTCGTTACAAAGTGTTGACAGGGGGCTTGGCTACACCTTC.

The chain combines TRBV19 with TRBJ2-5, with D hard to call. Per germline, CDR1 LNHDA and CDR2 SQIVND (reference sequence). The CDR3 extends over 15 amino acids. Trimming cost V 6 bases and J 5 bases, with 19 bases left between them. DNA of the CDR3: TGTGCCAGTAGGGTCGCGGAACGGGTCCGGGAGACCCAGTACTTC. It is translated as CASRVAERVRETQYF. The full variable domain, with the rest looked up from reference TRBV19 and TRBJ2-5, is DGGITQSPKYLFRKEGQNVTLSCEQNLNHDAMYWYRQDPGQGLRLIYYSQIVNDFQKGDIAEGYSVSREKKESFPLTVTSAQKNPTAFYLCASRVAERVRETQYFGPGTRLLVL.

This chain joins TRBV7-8 and TRBJ1-4, with D tentatively TRBD1 (5 bases). V gave up 4 bases and J gave up 8 bases, with 14 bases separating them. Germline CDR1 reads SGHVS; CDR2 reads FQNEAQ. This CDR3 region has 14 residues. CDR3 residues: CASSSWWGGEKLFF. The CDR3 DNA reads as TGTGCCAGCAGCTCTTGGTGGGGGGGGGAAAAACTGTTTTTT. The full variable domain, completed using reference TRBV7-8 and TRBJ1-4, is GAGVSQSPRYKVAKRGQDVALRCDPISGHVSLFWYQQALGQGPEFLTYFQNEAQLDKSGLPSDRFFAERPEGSVSTLKIQRTQQEDSAVYLCASSSWWGGEKLFFGSGTQLSVL.

In its sample, this clone was seen once. V is TRBV30 and J is TRBJ2-7; 8 positions match TRBD1. After removal of 6 bases from V and 4 bases from J, the junction contained 8 bases not matched to a gene. Germline V gives CDR1 GTSNPN, CDR2 SVGIG (reference sequence). The CDR3 spans 13 residues. The CDR3 loop reads CACQGQGNYEQYF. In DNA form, the CDR3 reads TGTGCCTGCCAAGGACAGGGAAATTACGAGCAGTACTTC.

The chain carries TRBV5-4 and TRBJ2-7, with D tentatively TRBD2 (5 bases). The CDR3 runs to 16 residues. Looked up from germline, CDR1 is SGHNT and CDR2 is YYREEE (reference sequence). The germline V and J ends were trimmed by 4 bases and 0 bases, with 17 bases remaining between them. The CDR3 DNA reads TGTGCCAGCAGCCGAGGAGTCGCGGGTCCCTCCTACGAGCAGTACTTC. It specifies CASSRGVAGPSYEQYF.

This clone came up many times. The gene calls are TRBV6-1 and TRBJ1-4; TRBD1 matches 10 bases. The CDR3 totals 14 residues. Trimming cost V 10 bases and J 7 bases; bases outside gene matches: 9. Per germline, CDR1 MNHNS and CDR2 SASEGT. The CDR3 DNA sequence: TGTGCCACCAGCCTGGGGACAGGGGTTGAAAAACTGTTTTTT. Protein sequence: CATSLGTGVEKLFF.

J is TRBJ2-1 and V is TRBV27; D is possibly TRBD2 (6 bases). The CDR3 totals 16 residues. Germline V CDR1 and CDR2: MNHEY, SMNVEV (reference sequence). V gave up 0 bases and J gave up 2 bases, with 11 bases separating them. The CDR3 protein is CASSLSEGLTYNEQFF. The CDR3, as DNA: TGTGCCAGCAGTTTATCTGAGGGACTCACCTACAATGAGCAGTTCTTC.

V usage is TRBV10-3 and J usage is TRBJ2-7, with D possibly matching TRBD2 (6 bases). This CDR3 spans 13 amino acids. Trimming removed 10 bases at V and 4 bases at J, with 17 bases between. The V gene's germline CDR1 is ENHRY and CDR2 SYGVKD. Written as DNA, the CDR3 is TGTGCCACCGGGTTTGGGGAGGAGTACGAGCAGTACTTC. Translation gives CATGFGEEYEQYF.

This chain links TRBV9 with TRBJ1-1; TRBD1 might be the D (5 bases). Germline V lookup: CDR1 SGDLS, CDR2 YYNGEE. The CDR3 totals 17 residues. Trimming took 0 bases from V and 4 from J, leaving 19 bases between them. CDR3 DNA sequence: TGTGCCAGCAGCGTAGGCGGGGGAGGGTTATTAGGCACTGAAGCTTTCTTT. Protein product: CASSVGGGGLLGTEAFF.

This chain uses TRBV19 with TRBJ1-2, with D unclear. This CDR3 comprises 14 residues. Germline CDR1 is LNHDA and CDR2 is SQIVND (reference sequence). The ends were cut back, 2 bases at V and 8 bases at J, with 15 bases in the middle. CDR3 coding DNA: TGTGCCAGTAGTATAATGGATACCCGGAGCGGCTACACCTTC. This sequence encodes CASSIMDTRSGYTF.

This sequence joins TRBV9 and TRBJ2-2; D perhaps matches TRBD2 (5 bases). The V gene lost 1 base and the J gene lost 2 bases, with 6 bases spanning the gap. Germline CDR1 is SGDLS and CDR2 is YYNGEE. The CDR3 is made up of 14 amino acids. The CDR3 DNA follows: TGTGCCAGCAGCGTAACGGGAAACACCGGGGAGCTGTTTTTT. This translates into CASSVTGNTGELFF.

The rearrangement links TRBV5-1 to TRBJ2-1, with unresolved D. V lost 0 bases and J lost 6, with 4 bases in between. Per germline, CDR1 SGHRS and CDR2 YFSETQ. The CDR3 sequence is 12 residues long. CDR3 DNA sequence: TGCGCCAGCAGCTTGGTAGTCAATGAGCAGTTCTTC. Its translation is CASSLVVNEQFF.

The CDR3 spells CASSTLNSNQPQHF. The CDR3 bases are TGTGCCAGCTCTACACTAAATAGCAATCAGCCCCAGCATTTT. The chain joins TRBV2 to TRBJ1-5, with D hard to call. The V end lost 8 bases, the J end lost 0 bases, and 11 bases lay between the germline ends. The CDR3 sequence is 14 residues long. CDR1 SNHLY and CDR2 FYNNEI come from the germline V gene.

The V and J genes are TRBV2 and TRBJ1-1; D may be TRBD1 (5 bases). This CDR3 is 22 amino acids long. CDR1 and CDR2 from the germline V gene are SNHLY and FYNNEI. The V and J ends lost 0 bases and 3 bases respectively, with 32 bases between them. CDR3 loop: CASSEALLFLGGGGAGDTEAFF. The CDR3 DNA reads TGTGCCAGCAGTGAAGCGCTTCTGTTTTTAGGCGGCGGCGGAGCGGGGGACACTGAAGCTTTCTTT.

The chain combines TRBV7-2 with TRBJ2-1; D is unclear. Trimming took off 5 bases at V and 6 bases at J, with 14 bases between the two ends. In germline, CDR1 is SGHTA, CDR2 FQGNSA. This CDR3 spans 14 amino acids. CDR3 protein: CASSAQVSPNEQFF. The CDR3 DNA reads as TGTGCCAGCAGCGCCCAGGTGAGTCCCAATGAGCAGTTCTTC.

The DNA of the CDR3 is TGTGCCAGCAGAGGGGGGGCCGGGGACACTGAAGCTTTCTTT. It specifies CASRGGAGDTEAFF. The rearrangement joins TRBV7-9 to TRBJ1-1; D possibly corresponds to TRBD1 (6 bases). Germline CDR1 SEHNR, CDR2 FQNEAQ (reference sequence). The germline V and J ends were trimmed by 6 bases and 3 bases, with 14 bases remaining between them. The CDR3 sequence is 14 residues long.

The chain has TRBV30 and TRBJ2-3; 7 bases line up with TRBD1. CDR1 and CDR2 from the germline V gene are GTSNPN and SVGIG (reference sequence). The V gene end was trimmed by 5 bases and the J gene end by 0 bases; junction bases not matched to a gene: 2. This CDR3 is built from 13 residues. CDR3 nucleotide sequence: TGTGCCTGGCAACAGGGGAGCACAGATACGCAGTATTTT. This gives the protein CAWQQGSTDTQYF.

The rearrangement joins TRBV27 to TRBJ1-5; 8 bases are a match to TRBD1. The V segment lost 0 bases and the J segment 4 bases; nucleotides outside the gene matches: 2. From germline, CDR1 is MNHEY and CDR2 SMNVEV (reference sequence). CDR3 length equals 15 residues. CDR3 nucleotides: TGTGCCAGCAGTTTATCCCAGGGGGCGAATCAGCCCCAGCATTTT. This codes for CASSLSQGANQPQHF.

The chain uses TRBV2 and TRBJ2-7; D might be TRBD2 (6 bases). From germline, CDR1 is SNHLY and CDR2 FYNNEI. V dropped 6 bases and J dropped 2 bases, with 14 bases sitting between them. The CDR3 extends over 14 amino acids. CDR3: CASRGGRGAYEQYF. CDR3 coding DNA: TGTGCCAGCAGGGGGGGACGCGGGGCCTACGAGCAGTACTTC.

The count of this clone is one. The chain joins TRBV5-1 to TRBJ1-6; 9 nucleotides line up with TRBD1. CDR3 length: 17 amino acids. CDR1 SGHRS and CDR2 YFSETQ come from the germline V gene. V shed 2 bases, J shed 10 bases, and the junction held 13 bases outside the gene matches. The CDR3 sequence: CASSLRGMGQGYSPLHF. The CDR3 nucleotides are TGCGCCAGCAGCTTACGGGGAATGGGACAGGGTTACTCACCCCTCCACTTT. The whole variable domain, remainder taken from reference TRBV5-1 and TRBJ1-6, is KAGVTQTPRYLIKTRGQQVTLSCSPISGHRSVSWYQQTPGQGLQFLFEYFSETQRNKGNFPGRFSGRQFSNSRSEMNVSTLELGDSALYLCASSLRGMGQGYSPLHFGNGTRLTVT.

The gene calls are TRBV7-6 and TRBJ1-6; no clear D. In germline, CDR1 is SGHVS, CDR2 FNYEAQ. With 1 base removed from V and 3 bases from J, the gap between germline ends came to 7 bases. The CDR3 is 15 amino acids. The CDR3 is CASSLVQDYNSPLHF. CDR3 nucleotide sequence: TGTGCCAGCAGCTTAGTCCAGGACTATAATTCACCCCTCCACTTT.

J is TRBJ2-3 and V is TRBV5-1; possibly TRBD2 for D (7 bases). The CDR3 consists of 15 residues. The germline CDR1 and CDR2 sequences are SGHRS and YFSETQ. Deletions cut 1 base from V and 2 bases from J, with 11 bases between. The CDR3 DNA reads as TGCGCCAGCAGCTTGTTCCGGGGGGCCACAGATACGCAGTATTTT. It is translated as CASSLFRGATDTQYF.

The gene calls are TRBV2 and TRBJ1-3; D is perhaps TRBD1 (6 bases). This CDR3 contains 15 residues. Looked up from germline, CDR1 is SNHLY and CDR2 is FYNNEI. The ends were cut back, 5 bases at V and 0 bases at J, with 11 bases in the middle. Here the CDR3 reads CASSKDSNSGNTIYF. DNA of the CDR3: TGTGCCAGCAGTAAGGACAGCAACTCTGGAAACACCATATATTTT. The full variable domain, its missing parts supplied by reference TRBV2 and TRBJ1-3, is EPEVTQTPSHQVTQMGQEVILRCVPISNHLYFYWYRQILGQKVEFLVSFYNNEISEKSEIFDDQFSVERPDGSNFTLKIRSTKLEDSAMYFCASSKDSNSGNTIYFGEGSWLTVV.